This TCR beta chain was identified during a study of blood T cell repertoires in COVID-19. The CDR3 consists of 15 residues. Trimming took 5 bases from V and 5 from J; bases not matched to a gene: 12. CDR1 is SGHTA, CDR2 FQGNSA, per germline. Original methodology: Amplification with reference gene primers provided the estimates of nucleated cell counts. TCRdb's table, derived via immunoSEQ multiplex PCR, lists solely in-frame clones and lacks some. V, J and clone size are those of that table, while D and trimming were read from the DNA. The table has 60,000 or so clones, approximately 80% seen once; the top ten hold more than 8.5%. Seattle participants joined during active infection and were tracked over time.

V is TRBV7-2 and J is TRBJ2-7; TRBD2 matches 7 bases. The clonotype originates from a man aged 25-40 years with COVID-19, enrolled during active disease. The sample consisted of peripheral blood. The CDR3 region has the DNA TGTGCCAGCAGCCGGGGGGAGCCCCGAGGCAACGAGCAGTACTTC. It codes for CASSRGEPRGNEQYF.